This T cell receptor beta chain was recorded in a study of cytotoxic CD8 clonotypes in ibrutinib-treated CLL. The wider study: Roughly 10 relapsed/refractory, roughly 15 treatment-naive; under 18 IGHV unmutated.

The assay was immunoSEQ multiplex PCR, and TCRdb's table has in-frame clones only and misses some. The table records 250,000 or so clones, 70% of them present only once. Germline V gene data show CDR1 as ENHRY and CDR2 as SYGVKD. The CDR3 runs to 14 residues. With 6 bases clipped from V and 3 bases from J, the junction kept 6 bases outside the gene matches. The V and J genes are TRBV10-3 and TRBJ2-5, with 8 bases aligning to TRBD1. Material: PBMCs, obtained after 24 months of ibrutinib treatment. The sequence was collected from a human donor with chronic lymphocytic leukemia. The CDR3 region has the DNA TGTGCCATCAGCGACGGGACAGGAGAAGAGACCCAGTACTTC. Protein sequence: CAISDGTGEETQYF.